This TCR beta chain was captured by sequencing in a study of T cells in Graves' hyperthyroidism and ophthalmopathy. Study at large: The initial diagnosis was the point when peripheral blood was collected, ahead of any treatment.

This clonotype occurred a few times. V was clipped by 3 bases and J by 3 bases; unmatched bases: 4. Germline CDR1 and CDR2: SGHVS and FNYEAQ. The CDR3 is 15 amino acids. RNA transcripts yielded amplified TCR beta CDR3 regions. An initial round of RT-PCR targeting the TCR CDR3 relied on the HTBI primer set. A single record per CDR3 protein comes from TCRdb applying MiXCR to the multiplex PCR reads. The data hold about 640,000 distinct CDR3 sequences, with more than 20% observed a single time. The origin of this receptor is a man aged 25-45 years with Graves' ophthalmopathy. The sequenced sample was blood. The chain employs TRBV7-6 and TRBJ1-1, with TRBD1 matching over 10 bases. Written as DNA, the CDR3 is TGTGCCAGCAGCTTTGACAGGGGGCGGGACACTGAAGCTTTCTTT. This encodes CASSFDRGRDTEAFF.